Shown below are 7 T cell receptor beta chains from a single sample sequenced in a study of siplizumab effects on memory and regulatory T cells. Method: immunoSEQ multiplex PCR; TCRdb's copy keeps in-frame clones and lacks some. There are about 50,000 clones in the sample; 93% occur only once, and more than 15% lies in the top ten. Specimen: CD8+ T cells sorted from blood. The origin of the receptors is a human donor in good health.

The chain carries TRBV5-6 and TRBJ2-3; D unclear. The CDR3 runs 14 residues. The V end was cut by 0 bases, the J end by 2 bases, with 7 bases between. The germline V gene has CDR1 SGHDT and CDR2 YYEEEE. The CDR3 loop reads CASSLGGATDTQYF. For the CDR3, the DNA is TGTGCCAGCAGCTTGGGTGGTGCCACAGATACGCAGTATTTT.

The chain recombines TRBV5-1 with TRBJ2-2; tentative D call: TRBD2 (6 bases). The CDR3 spans 14 residues. The germline CDR1 and CDR2 sequences are SGHRS and YFSETQ. Trimming took 1 base from V and 7 from J, leaving 11 bases between them. CDR3 sequence: CASSLWRADGELFF. The CDR3 coding sequence is TGCGCCAGCAGCTTGTGGAGGGCGGACGGGGAGCTGTTTTTT.

The chain is built from TRBV5-4 and TRBJ2-3; 8 bases agree with TRBD1. The CDR3 consists of 15 residues. Germline trimming cut 4 bases from V and 5 bases from J; bases unmatched to any gene: 9. Germline CDR1 is SGHNT and CDR2 is YYREEE (reference sequence). The CDR3 bases are TGTGCCAGCAGCCACACCCAGGGGGCGGGAGATACGCAGTATTTT. Translating it yields CASSHTQGAGDTQYF. The full variable domain, in which reference TRBV5-4 and TRBJ2-3 provide the parts outside the CDR3, is ETGVTQSPTHLIKTRGQQVTLRCSSQSGHNTVSWYQQALGQGPQFIFQYYREEENGRGNFPPRFSGLQFPNYSSELNVNALELDDSALYLCASSHTQGAGDTQYFGPGTRLTVL.

The rearrangement links TRBV19 to TRBJ2-2; D ambiguous. Trimming pared 3 bases from V and 6 bases from J, leaving 11 bases between. Germline-derived CDR1 and CDR2 are LNHDA and SQIVND (reference sequence). CDR3 size: 14 residues. The CDR3 DNA sequence: TGTGCCAGTAGTATGGTCCCCCGGGCCGGGGAGCTGTTTTTT. This gives the protein CASSMVPRAGELFF.

The chain is built from TRBV11-2 and TRBJ2-7; D perhaps matches TRBD2 (6 bases). CDR1 and CDR2 (germline): SGHAT, FQNNGV. The CDR3 length is 14 residues. Trimming pared 5 bases from V and 3 bases from J, leaving 14 bases between. The CDR3 region is CASSPPMGGYEQYF. As DNA, the CDR3 is TGTGCCAGCAGCCCCCCTATGGGGGGCTACGAGCAGTACTTC.

This rearrangement joins TRBV11-1 to TRBJ2-1; 8 bases fit TRBD1. V lost 5 bases and J lost 7; bases outside the gene matches: 7. Per the germline V gene, CDR1 is SGHAT and CDR2 is FQDESV (reference sequence). This CDR3 has 14 amino acids. In DNA, the CDR3 is TGTGCCAGCAGCCGGACAGGGCCGGGGAATGAGCAGTTCTTC. It is translated as CASSRTGPGNEQFF.

The V gene is TRBV28, the J gene TRBJ2-1; 11 bases are a match to TRBD2. CDR1 is MDHEN, CDR2 SYDVKM, per germline. Trimming cost V 4 bases and J 5 bases; bases outside gene matches: 10. This CDR3 comprises 17 residues. Written as DNA, the CDR3 is TGTGCCAGCAGTTACCACCTACTAGCGGGAGAAAACAATGAGCAGTTCTTC. It encodes CASSYHLLAGENNEQFF.